A selection of T cell receptor beta chains follows, all from one sample in a study of control samples from healthy donors and cancer patients. Only in-frame clones appear in the TCRdb table, and some are missing; sequencing was by immunoSEQ multiplex PCR. The sample holds some 49,000 clones, roughly 85% seen once. The specimen sequenced was PBMCs. Receptor source: a woman in her forties or fifties with lung cancer. CDR3s include the opening cysteine and the closing phenylalanine or tryptophan. The D gene is left open where the match is weak. Size is omitted from some rows. Given values are once, few, many or a class for expanded clones.

j_call: TRBJ1-2
v_call: TRBV6-6
clone_size: NA
d_call: NA
cdr3_aa: CASSRSGDYGYTF
cdr3_nt: TGTGCCAGCAGTAGGTCGGGAGACTATGGCTACACCTTC

j_call: TRBJ1-2
v_call: TRBV6-5
clone_size: once
d_call: NA
cdr3_aa: CASSYWAGEGYTF
cdr3_nt: TGTGCCAGCAGTTATTGGGCAGGCGAAGGCTACACCTTC

j_call: TRBJ2-2
v_call: TRBV6-5
clone_size: NA
d_call: NA
cdr3_aa: CAIRQVANTGELFF
cdr3_nt: TGTGCCATAAGACAGGTCGCGAACACCGGGGAGCTGTTTTTT

j_call: TRBJ1-1
v_call: TRBV19
clone_size: once
d_call: NA
cdr3_aa: CATSSPRHENTEAFF
cdr3_nt: TGTGCCACCAGCAGTCCAAGACATGAGAACACTGAAGCTTTCTTT

j_call: TRBJ2-3
v_call: TRBV5-1
clone_size: NA
d_call: NA
cdr3_aa: CASSLGGSGADTQYF
cdr3_nt: TGCGCCAGCAGCTTGGGAGGGTCCGGGGCAGATACGCAGTATTTT

j_call: TRBJ1-6
v_call: TRBV9
clone_size: NA
d_call: NA
cdr3_aa: CASSASGGINSPLHF
cdr3_nt: TGTGCCAGCAGCGCATCCGGCGGCATTAATTCACCCCTCCACTTT

j_call: TRBJ1-5
v_call: TRBV28
clone_size: NA
d_call: NA
cdr3_aa: CASSQRGVGNQPQHF
cdr3_nt: TGTGCCAGCAGTCAAAGGGGGGTTGGCAATCAGCCCCAGCATTTT

j_call: TRBJ1-1
v_call: TRBV7-9
clone_size: NA
d_call: NA
cdr3_aa: CASSSTGSREAFF
cdr3_nt: TGTGCCAGCAGCTCCACAGGGTCGCGTGAAGCTTTCTTT

j_call: TRBJ1-1
v_call: TRBV2
clone_size: NA
d_call: NA
cdr3_aa: CASSEVDRNTEAFF
cdr3_nt: TGTGCCAGCAGTGAAGTAGACAGGAACACTGAAGCTTTCTTT

j_call: TRBJ2-5
v_call: TRBV30
clone_size: NA
d_call: NA
cdr3_aa: CAWRAGWGAETQYF
cdr3_nt: TGTGCCTGGAGGGCTGGGTGGGGCGCGGAGACCCAGTACTTC

j_call: TRBJ2-1
v_call: TRBV6-2/TRBV6-3
clone_size: NA
d_call: TRBD1
cdr3_aa: CASTPGQGAAGEQFF
cdr3_nt: TGTGCCAGCACCCCAGGACAGGGGGCTGCGGGTGAGCAGTTCTTC

j_call: TRBJ1-6
v_call: TRBV11-3
clone_size: NA
d_call: NA
cdr3_aa: CASSSNRISVYNSPLHF
cdr3_nt: TGTGCCAGCAGCTCGAACAGGATCTCGGTTTATAATTCACCCCTCCACTTT

j_call: TRBJ1-1
v_call: TRBV7-9
clone_size: once
d_call: TRBD1
cdr3_aa: CASSDHDRGGTEAFF
cdr3_nt: TGTGCCAGCAGCGATCATGACAGGGGGGGTACTGAAGCTTTCTTT

j_call: TRBJ1-1
v_call: TRBV5-5
clone_size: NA
d_call: NA
cdr3_aa: CASSFDVSTGTEAFF
cdr3_nt: TGTGCCAGCAGCTTCGATGTCAGTACCGGCACTGAAGCTTTCTTT

j_call: TRBJ2-7
v_call: TRBV5-1
clone_size: NA
d_call: TRBD1
cdr3_aa: CASSAGQDYEQYF
cdr3_nt: TGCGCCAGCAGCGCCGGACAGGACTACGAGCAGTACTTC

j_call: TRBJ1-2
v_call: TRBV15
clone_size: NA
d_call: TRBD1
cdr3_aa: CATSRGQGEGYGYTF
cdr3_nt: TGTGCCACCAGCAGAGGCCAGGGGGAGGGCTATGGCTACACCTTC

j_call: TRBJ1-6
v_call: TRBV4-3
clone_size: NA
d_call: TRBD1
cdr3_aa: CASSREQGQDSPLHF
cdr3_nt: TGCGCCAGCAGCCGTGAACAGGGACAGGATTCACCCCTCCACTTT

j_call: TRBJ2-2
v_call: TRBV5-1
clone_size: NA
d_call: NA
cdr3_aa: CATRLSSVTGELFF
cdr3_nt: TGCGCCACCCGGCTCTCTAGCGTCACCGGGGAGCTGTTTTTT

j_call: TRBJ2-7
v_call: TRBV6-5
clone_size: NA
d_call: TRBD1
cdr3_aa: CASSLGQGGSYEQYF
cdr3_nt: TGTGCCAGCAGTTTGGGACAGGGGGGCTCCTACGAGCAGTACTTC

j_call: TRBJ2-5
v_call: TRBV10-3
clone_size: NA
d_call: NA
cdr3_aa: CAISEQVKETQYF
cdr3_nt: TGTGCCATCAGTGAACAGGTAAAGGAGACCCAGTACTTC

j_call: TRBJ1-1
v_call: TRBV18
clone_size: NA
d_call: TRBD1
cdr3_aa: CASSPKTGGANTEAFF
cdr3_nt: TGTGCCAGCTCACCAAAGACAGGGGGCGCGAACACTGAAGCTTTCTTT

j_call: TRBJ2-5
v_call: TRBV7-2
clone_size: NA
d_call: TRBD1
cdr3_aa: CASTLSGGWGETQYF
cdr3_nt: TGTGCCAGCACCCTCTCAGGGGGCTGGGGGGAGACCCAGTACTTC

j_call: TRBJ1-4
v_call: TRBV10-3
clone_size: NA
d_call: NA
cdr3_aa: CAISESRRINEKLFF
cdr3_nt: TGTGCCATCAGTGAGTCCCGACGGATTAATGAAAAACTGTTTTTT

j_call: TRBJ2-5
v_call: TRBV12-3/TRBV12-4
clone_size: NA
d_call: TRBD1
cdr3_aa: CASSLTGRETQYF
cdr3_nt: TGTGCCAGCAGTTTGACAGGGCGAGAGACCCAGTACTTC

j_call: TRBJ1-1
v_call: TRBV2
clone_size: NA
d_call: TRBD1
cdr3_aa: CASGLFGEGALNTEAFF
cdr3_nt: TGTGCCAGCGGGCTGTTTGGGGAGGGGGCATTGAACACTGAAGCTTTCTTT

j_call: TRBJ2-2
v_call: TRBV6-6
clone_size: NA
d_call: NA
cdr3_aa: CASSHRSSTGELFF
cdr3_nt: TGTGCCAGCAGTCACAGGTCGTCCACCGGGGAGCTGTTTTTT

j_call: TRBJ2-3
v_call: TRBV29-1
clone_size: NA
d_call: NA
cdr3_aa: CSGTPGMATDTQYF
cdr3_nt: TGCAGCGGGACCCCGGGGATGGCCACAGATACGCAGTATTTT

j_call: TRBJ2-7
v_call: TRBV27
clone_size: NA
d_call: NA
cdr3_aa: CASPCPTPPDGRLLDEQYF
cdr3_nt: TGTGCCAGTCCTTGTCCCACCCCGCCGGACGGCCGGCTCCTGGACGAGCAGTACTTC

j_call: TRBJ1-2
v_call: TRBV9
clone_size: NA
d_call: TRBD1
cdr3_aa: CASSEGQDYGYTF
cdr3_nt: TGTGCCAGCAGCGAGGGACAGGACTATGGCTACACCTTC

j_call: TRBJ1-1
v_call: TRBV7-2
clone_size: NA
d_call: TRBD1
cdr3_aa: CASSFDREPPEAFF
cdr3_nt: TGTGCCAGCAGCTTCGACAGGGAACCCCCTGAAGCTTTCTTT

j_call: TRBJ1-1
v_call: TRBV7-9
clone_size: NA
d_call: NA
cdr3_aa: CASSSDAPGTEAFF
cdr3_nt: TGTGCCAGCAGCTCCGACGCACCGGGGACTGAAGCTTTCTTT

j_call: TRBJ1-1
v_call: TRBV5-6
clone_size: NA
d_call: NA
cdr3_aa: CASSFLGRGNTEAFF
cdr3_nt: TGTGCCAGCAGCTTTCTGGGGCGCGGGAACACTGAAGCTTTCTTT

j_call: TRBJ1-1
v_call: TRBV11-2
clone_size: NA
d_call: NA
cdr3_aa: CASSTGQNTEAFF
cdr3_nt: TGTGCCAGCAGCACCGGACAAAACACTGAAGCTTTCTTT

j_call: TRBJ2-7
v_call: TRBV11-2
clone_size: NA
d_call: NA
cdr3_aa: CASSLNRASYEQYF
cdr3_nt: TGTGCCAGCAGCCTAAACAGGGCCAGCTACGAGCAGTACTTC

j_call: TRBJ2-5
v_call: TRBV20-1
clone_size: NA
d_call: NA
cdr3_aa: CSATPQETQYF
cdr3_nt: TGCAGTGCGACCCCGCAAGAGACCCAGTACTTC

j_call: TRBJ2-1
v_call: TRBV5-4
clone_size: few
d_call: NA
cdr3_aa: CASSSGGRSYNEQFF
cdr3_nt: TGTGCCAGCAGTTCAGGGGGGAGGTCCTACAATGAGCAGTTCTTC

j_call: TRBJ1-1
v_call: TRBV7-6
clone_size: NA
d_call: TRBD1
cdr3_aa: CASSLNRGLGTEAFF
cdr3_nt: TGTGCCAGCAGCTTAAACAGGGGGCTGGGAACTGAAGCTTTCTTT

j_call: TRBJ2-5
v_call: TRBV2
clone_size: NA
d_call: NA
cdr3_aa: CASSDRVETQYF
cdr3_nt: TGTGCCAGCAGTGACCGCGTGGAGACCCAGTACTTC

j_call: TRBJ1-2
v_call: TRBV6-6
clone_size: NA
d_call: TRBD1
cdr3_aa: CASSYRQGDGYTF
cdr3_nt: TGTGCCAGCAGTTACAGACAGGGCGATGGCTACACCTTC

j_call: TRBJ2-3
v_call: TRBV14
clone_size: NA
d_call: TRBD1
cdr3_aa: CASSQSGQGDRTDTQYF
cdr3_nt: TGTGCCAGCAGCCAATCCGGACAGGGCGACCGCACAGATACGCAGTATTTT

j_call: TRBJ2-3
v_call: TRBV9
clone_size: NA
d_call: TRBD2
cdr3_aa: CASSVSGGTSTDTQYF
cdr3_nt: TGTGCCAGCAGCGTATCCGGGGGGACTAGCACAGATACGCAGTATTTT